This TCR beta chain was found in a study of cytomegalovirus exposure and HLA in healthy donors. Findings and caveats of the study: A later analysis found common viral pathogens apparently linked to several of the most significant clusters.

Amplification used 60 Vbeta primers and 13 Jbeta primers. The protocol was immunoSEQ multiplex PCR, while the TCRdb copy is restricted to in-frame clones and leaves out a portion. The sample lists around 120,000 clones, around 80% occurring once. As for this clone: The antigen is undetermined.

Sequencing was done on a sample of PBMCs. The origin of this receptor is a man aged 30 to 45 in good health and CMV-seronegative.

The CDR3 region is CAISGDRGGRGGRETQYF. The CDR3 DNA follows: TGTGCCATCAGTGGTGACAGGGGAGGAAGGGGTGGAAGAGAGACCCAGTACTTC. This chain links TRBV10-3 with TRBJ2-5; 8 bases match TRBD1. Germline V gene lookup returns CDR1 ENHRY and CDR2 SYGVKD. The CDR3 spans 18 residues. Unmatched junction bases numbered 17, after V lost 4 bases and J lost 4 bases.